One sample yielded the 29 T cell receptor beta chains listed below, sequenced in a study of blood T cell repertoires in COVID-19. Sequencing used immunoSEQ multiplex PCR; TCRdb keeps in-frame clones, though not all of them. Found here are hundreds of thousands of clones, about 87% of them singletons; the top ten hold roughly 0.25%. The sample consisted of peripheral blood. The source is a woman under 30 with acute or convalescent COVID-19.

The CDR3 DNA sequence: TGTGCCAGCAGTTTTCGACAGACGTACTATGGCTACACCTTC. This encodes CASSFRQTYYGYTF. V is TRBV27 and J is TRBJ1-2; perhaps TRBD1 as D (5 bases). The germline V and J ends were trimmed by 3 bases and 3 bases, with 11 bases remaining between them. Germline CDR1 is MNHEY and CDR2 is SMNVEV (reference sequence). CDR3 length: 14 residues.

The gene calls are TRBV25-1 and TRBJ1-2; 8 bases match TRBD1. V shed 1 base, J shed 13 bases, and the junction held 11 bases outside the gene matches. The CDR3 covers 14 residues. Looked up from germline, CDR1 is MGHDK and CDR2 is SYGVNS. The CDR3 is CASSEFGDRGISTF. As DNA, the CDR3 is TGTGCCAGCAGTGAATTCGGAGACAGGGGAATTAGCACCTTC.

The chain uses TRBV15 and TRBJ1-6; a weak D match, TRBD1 (5 bases). This CDR3 spans 15 amino acids. Germline V CDR1 and CDR2: LNHNV, YYDKDF (reference sequence). With 3 bases removed from V and 7 bases from J, the gap between germline ends came to 13 bases. The CDR3 DNA reads as TGTGCCACCAGCAGTTCCGACAGCGCCAATTCACCCCTCCACTTT. The encoded protein is CATSSSDSANSPLHF.

This clone was seen once. CDR3 in DNA: TGTGCCAGCAGTTACTCAGGGCTAGCTCCTATCTACGAGCAGTACTTC. Its protein is CASSYSGLAPIYEQYF. This chain connects TRBV6-5 to TRBJ2-7, with TRBD2 as a possible D gene (5 bases). Germline V lookup: CDR1 MNHEY, CDR2 SVGAGI. Trimming removed 0 bases at V and 3 bases at J, with 15 bases between. The CDR3 sequence is 16 residues long.

The J gene is TRBJ1-2, the V gene TRBV4-1; 10 bases fit TRBD1. The ends lost 0 bases at V and 7 bases at J; junction bases unmatched: 5. This CDR3 spans 15 amino acids. Germline CDR1 is MGHRA and CDR2 is YSYEKL. This CDR3 is CASSQERQGALGYTF. CDR3 DNA sequence: TGCGCCAGCAGCCAAGAGAGACAGGGGGCTCTTGGCTACACCTTC.

The CDR3 spells CASSRLAPQGATGELFF. Here the CDR3 DNA reads TGTGCCAGCAGCCGACTCGCCCCCCAGGGGGCTACCGGGGAGCTGTTTTTT. The rearrangement uses TRBV7-9 and TRBJ2-2, with 8 bases lining up with TRBD1. Losses at the gene ends were 5 bases for V and 5 bases for J; bases not matched to a gene: 13. The CDR3 is 17 residues long. From germline, CDR1 is SEHNR and CDR2 FQNEAQ (reference sequence).

The V and J genes are TRBV4-3 and TRBJ2-2; D is ambiguous. The CDR3 is 17 amino acids. V lost 2 bases and J 3 bases, leaving 16 bases between the germline ends. In germline, CDR1 is LGHNA, CDR2 YSLEER. The CDR3 DNA is TGCGCCAGCAGCCAATTTGGGCCGCAAGTCGACACCGGGGAGCTGTTTTTT. Protein: CASSQFGPQVDTGELFF.

The chain joins TRBV4-2 to TRBJ2-3, with TRBD2 matching 11 bases. J was trimmed by 7 bases and V by 3 bases; bases with no gene match: 12. CDR1 is LGHNA, CDR2 YNFKEQ, per germline. This CDR3 is 17 amino acids long. CDR3 protein: CASSQEASGGLQNTQYF. Written as DNA, the CDR3 is TGTGCCAGCAGCCAGGAGGCTAGCGGGGGGCTACAGAATACGCAGTATTTT.

The gene calls are TRBV5-1 and TRBJ1-1; D not resolved. Trimming left V 0 bases short and J 3 bases short, with 12 bases between. The CDR3 totals 15 residues. The V gene's germline CDR1 is SGHRS and CDR2 YFSETQ. The CDR3 reads CASSLVRGVDTEAFF. CDR3 coding DNA: TGCGCCAGCAGCTTGGTACGGGGAGTGGACACTGAAGCTTTCTTT.

The chain employs TRBV30 and TRBJ2-3; TRBD2 matches at 11 bases. The trim removed 2 bases at V and 1 base at J, leaving 11 bases unmatched. The CDR3 runs 18 residues. Germline CDR1 reads GTSNPN; CDR2 reads SVGIG (reference sequence). Here the CDR3 DNA reads TGTGCCTGGAGTCCGACTAGCGGGGCCTTAGGCGGCACAGATACGCAGTATTTT. Translated: CAWSPTSGALGGTDTQYF.

The chain joins TRBV3-1 (or the pseudogene TRBV3-2) to TRBJ2-6; 8 bases agree with TRBD1. V shed 1 base, J shed 1 base, and the junction held 3 bases outside the gene matches. This CDR3 is 17 amino acids long. Germline V gene lookup returns CDR1 LGHDT and CDR2 YNNKEL (reference sequence). CDR3 sequence reads: CASSQGTGWSGANVLTF. In nucleotides, the CDR3 is TGTGCCAGCAGCCAAGGGACAGGGTGGTCTGGGGCCAACGTCCTGACTTTC.

This clone was detected once. This chain uses TRBV28 with TRBJ1-3; D may be TRBD1 (5 bases). Trimming shortened V by 5 bases and J by 2 bases, and 13 bases separated the two germline ends. The germline V gene encodes CDR1 MDHEN and CDR2 SYDVKM. The CDR3 contains 15 residues. The CDR3 sequence: CASSPRGGAGNTIYF. The DNA of the CDR3 is TGTGCCAGCAGTCCCCGTGGGGGGGCTGGAAACACCATATATTTT.

This rearrangement joins TRBV20-1 to TRBJ1-2, with a tentative D call TRBD1 (5 bases). Germline CDR1 and CDR2: DFQATT and SNEGSKA (reference sequence). V lost 1 base and J 8 bases, leaving 8 bases between the germline ends. The CDR3 has 11 residues. CDR3 in DNA: TGCAGTGCTAGAGCCAGGACAGGCTACACCTTC. Encoded protein: CSARARTGYTF.

The rearrangement links TRBV27 to TRBJ1-1; 7 bases agree with TRBD1. V dropped 5 bases and J dropped 4; count of bases not matched to a gene: 10. Per the germline V gene, CDR1 is MNHEY and CDR2 is SMNVEV (reference sequence). The CDR3 covers 15 residues. The chain's CDR3 is CASSLLTGRVTEAFF. DNA of the CDR3: TGTGCCAGCAGTCTCCTGACAGGGCGGGTCACTGAAGCTTTCTTT.

This chain joins TRBV28 and TRBJ1-1, with D maybe TRBD1 (6 bases). Germline CDR1 reads MDHEN; CDR2 reads SYDVKM. Deletions cut 4 bases from V and 5 bases from J, with 11 bases between. This CDR3 contains 13 residues. CDR3 protein: CASSSRGWTEAFF. Written as DNA, the CDR3 is TGTGCCAGCAGTTCGAGGGGGTGGACTGAAGCTTTCTTT.

V and J are TRBV12-3 or TRBV12-4 and TRBJ2-2; 8 nucleotides match TRBD2. This CDR3 spans 13 amino acids. J lost 7 bases, V lost 7 bases, and 5 bases had no gene match. CDR3 DNA sequence: TGTGCCAGCATTAGCGGGGCGGTCGGGGAGCTGTTTTTT. Amino acids: CASISGAVGELFF.

This chain links TRBV27 with TRBJ1-2; D is perhaps TRBD1 (6 bases). Germline V lookup: CDR1 MNHEY, CDR2 SMNVEV (reference sequence). This CDR3 is 14 amino acids long. V lost 5 bases to trimming and J lost 4 bases, with 14 bases between them. The CDR3 DNA sequence: TGTGCCAGCAGTGTTACAGGGTCGAGCTATGGCTACACCTTC. It codes for CASSVTGSSYGYTF.

The chain employs TRBV9 and TRBJ1-2; D might be TRBD1 (5 bases). The CDR3 sequence is 15 residues long. Germline V gene lookup returns CDR1 SGDLS and CDR2 YYNGEE. Trimming took off 4 bases at V and 1 base at J, with 14 bases between the two ends. CDR3 bases: TGTGCCAGCAGCTCCTACGCCGGGGGTAACTATGGCTACACCTTC. Translated: CASSSYAGGNYGYTF.

The chain has TRBV7-8 and TRBJ2-1; 9 nucleotides align to TRBD2. V lost 3 bases, J lost 4 bases, and 4 bases stayed unmatched. Per germline, CDR1 SGHVS and CDR2 FQNEAQ. The CDR3 is made up of 15 amino acids. CDR3 nucleotide sequence: TGTGCCAGCAGCTTGAGACTAGCGGATTACAATGAGCAGTTCTTC. This translates into CASSLRLADYNEQFF.

The V and J genes are TRBV11-2 and TRBJ2-3; D is uncertain. The ends were cut back, 5 bases at V and 3 bases at J, with 6 bases in the middle. Germline lookup yields CDR1 SGHAT and CDR2 FQNNGV. The CDR3 sequence is 12 residues long. CDR3 in DNA: TGTGCCAGCAGCCGCGGAACAGATACGCAGTATTTT. It codes for CASSRGTDTQYF.

The rearrangement links TRBV7-9 to TRBJ2-2; no reliable D call. Trimming removed 0 bases from V and 5 bases from J, with 10 bases in between. This CDR3 is built from 15 residues. Germline V gives CDR1 SEHNR, CDR2 FQNEAQ (reference sequence). CDR3 sequence: CASSLASQRTGELFF. The CDR3 DNA follows: TGTGCCAGCAGCTTAGCGAGCCAGAGGACCGGGGAGCTGTTTTTT.

The rearrangement uses TRBV12-3 or TRBV12-4 and TRBJ1-1, with D tentatively TRBD1 (6 bases). V was pared by 3 bases and J by 5 bases, with 10 bases between. The CDR3 totals 13 residues. CDR3 bases: TGTGCCAGCAGTTTTGAGGGGGGGACTGAAGCTTTCTTT. Translation: CASSFEGGTEAFF.

This clone has just one count. V and J are TRBV5-8 and TRBJ2-1; 7 nucleotides line up with TRBD2. Germline values: CDR1 SGHTS, CDR2 YDEGEE. V shed 5 bases, J shed 2 bases, and the junction held 7 bases outside the gene matches. The CDR3 is made up of 15 amino acids. CDR3 coding DNA: TGTGCCAGCAGTAGCTGGGGGGGAACCTACAATGAGCAGTTCTTC. Translated, it gives CASSSWGGTYNEQFF.

This chain connects TRBV5-6 to TRBJ1-2; D remains unclear. Trimming cost V 4 bases and J 3 bases, with 22 bases left between them. This CDR3 region has 17 residues. In germline, CDR1 is SGHDT, CDR2 YYEEEE. The CDR3 DNA reads TGTGCCAGCAGCCGCTTTGGAATAGGAGGTAGCGACTATGGCTACACCTTC. The encoded protein is CASSRFGIGGSDYGYTF.

The CDR3 region has the DNA TGTGCCAGTAGTATAGATCTAAAGGGGGCAGGTGAAAAACTGTTTTTT. Translation: CASSIDLKGAGEKLFF. This sequence joins TRBV19 and TRBJ1-4; 7 nucleotides match TRBD1. V gave up 0 bases and J gave up 7 bases; unmatched junction bases: 8. The CDR3 covers 16 residues. Germline-derived CDR1 and CDR2 are LNHDA and SQIVND (reference sequence). The full variable domain, rest sourced from reference TRBV19 and TRBJ1-4, is DGGITQSPKYLFRKEGQNVTLSCEQNLNHDAMYWYRQDPGQGLRLIYYSQIVNDFQKGDIAEGYSVSREKKESFPLTVTSAQKNPTAFYLCASSIDLKGAGEKLFFGSGTQLSVL.

This clone was counted between two and nine times. This chain links TRBV4-1 with TRBJ2-7, with D perhaps matching TRBD1 (6 bases). This CDR3 comprises 15 residues. Germline values: CDR1 MGHRA, CDR2 YSYEKL. V lost 2 bases and J 6 bases, leaving 17 bases between the germline ends. CDR3 in amino acids: CASSQPAGVLGEQYF. The CDR3 region has the DNA TGCGCCAGCAGCCAACCCGCAGGGGTGTTGGGCGAGCAGTACTTC.

This chain connects TRBV28 to TRBJ1-3; TRBD1 matches at 7 bases. The trim removed 2 bases at V and 0 bases at J, leaving 13 bases unmatched. The CDR3 sequence is 19 residues long. Germline V gene data show CDR1 as MDHEN and CDR2 as SYDVKM. In DNA, the CDR3 is TGTGCCAGCAGTTTACTGCCCCCGGGACAGCTAGTCTCTGGAAACACCATATATTTT. This gives the protein CASSLLPPGQLVSGNTIYF.

The chain couples TRBV9 to TRBJ1-2; the match to TRBD1 covers 8 bases. V shed 4 bases and J 3 bases; nucleotides not matched to a gene: 5. This CDR3 has 14 residues. CDR1 and CDR2 (germline): SGDLS, YYNGEE. CDR3 sequence reads: CASSSTTGDYGYTF. CDR3 nucleotides: TGTGCCAGCAGCTCAACGACAGGGGACTATGGCTACACCTTC.

The CDR3 spells CASSFRGTSGGQETQYF. The DNA for the CDR3 is TGTGCCAGCAGCTTTCGGGGGACTAGCGGGGGACAAGAGACCCAGTACTTC. J is TRBJ2-5 and V is TRBV7-3; 14 bases match TRBD2. V lost 3 bases and J lost 2; bases outside the gene matches: 5. There are 17 residues in the CDR3. CDR1 is SGHTA, CDR2 FQGTGA, per germline.